These 20 T cell receptor beta chains were sequenced from one sample in a study of blood T cell repertoires in COVID-19. The method was immunoSEQ multiplex PCR; TCRdb's version includes in-frame clones alone and lacks a portion of them. Among roughly 270,000 clones listed, about four fifths were seen once. What was sequenced was PBMCs or T cells enriched from blood (not recorded which). The receptors originated from a man aged 35 to 55 who had been exposed to COVID-19.

The chain has TRBV12-3 or TRBV12-4 and TRBJ1-2, with D maybe TRBD1 (5 bases). The CDR3 is 12 amino acids. Trimming stripped 6 bases from V and 5 bases from J, with 10 bases between. Here the CDR3 reads CASSKTEYGYTF. The CDR3 DNA sequence: TGTGCCAGCAGCAAGACAGAGTATGGCTACACCTTC.

The chain joins TRBV6-1 to TRBJ2-2; TRBD1 agrees at 8 bases. The germline gives CDR1 MNHNS, CDR2 SASEGT. With V trimmed by 2 bases and J by 8 bases, 13 bases remained unmatched. This CDR3 region has 17 residues. Here the CDR3 reads CASSEQIGTGFLGELFF. In DNA, the CDR3 is TGTGCCAGCAGTGAACAAATCGGGACAGGATTTCTTGGGGAGCTGTTTTTT.

This clone has only one observation. The chain couples TRBV19 to TRBJ1-2; TRBD1 is a possible D gene (5 bases). The CDR3 is 15 amino acids. CDR1 and CDR2 (germline): LNHDA, SQIVND (reference sequence). V lost 6 bases and J 7 bases, leaving 21 bases between the germline ends. The CDR3 nucleotides read TGTGCCAGTAGCCTCAACCGCGGGGGGGAGATTGGCTACACCTTC. It translates to CASSLNRGGEIGYTF. Complete variable domain (other parts from reference TRBV19 and TRBJ1-2): DGGITQSPKYLFRKEGQNVTLSCEQNLNHDAMYWYRQDPGQGLRLIYYSQIVNDFQKGDIAEGYSVSREKKESFPLTVTSAQKNPTAFYLCASSLNRGGEIGYTFGSGTRLTVV.

In its sample, this clone was seen once. CDR3 region: CASSLGRGVTDTQYF. The CDR3 DNA follows: TGTGCCAGCAGCTTAGGTCGGGGTGTCACAGATACGCAGTATTTT. J is TRBJ2-3 and V is TRBV11-2, with D possibly being TRBD2 (5 bases). The CDR3 covers 15 residues. The germline CDR1 and CDR2 sequences are SGHAT and FQNNGV. The V end was cut by 1 base, the J end by 2 bases, with 10 bases between.

The chain recombines TRBV19 with TRBJ2-7; D is ambiguous. The CDR3 runs 15 residues. With 3 bases removed from V and 1 base from J, the gap between germline ends came to 13 bases. From germline, CDR1 is LNHDA and CDR2 SQIVND (reference sequence). The DNA for the CDR3 is TGTGCCAGTAGTATCCAAGCTCAACCATCCTACGAGCAGTACTTC. This gives the protein CASSIQAQPSYEQYF.

V gene TRBV27 combines with J gene TRBJ2-3, with 10 positions matching TRBD1. CDR1 is MNHEY, CDR2 SMNVEV, per germline (reference sequence). Losses at the gene ends were 7 bases for V and 2 bases for J; bases not matched to a gene: 12. The CDR3 extends over 17 amino acids. The CDR3 protein is CASNPRVGQGVTDTQYF. For the CDR3, the DNA is TGTGCCAGCAACCCCCGCGTTGGACAGGGGGTCACAGATACGCAGTATTTT.

The rearrangement uses TRBV25-1 and TRBJ2-5; D gene unclear. There are 10 residues in the CDR3. The germline CDR1 and CDR2 sequences are MGHDK and SYGVNS. Trimming stripped 7 bases from V and 4 bases from J, with 4 bases between. The CDR3: CASIGETQYF. CDR3 DNA sequence: TGTGCCAGCATCGGAGAGACCCAGTACTTC.

The chain has TRBV14 and TRBJ2-7, with D possibly matching TRBD2 (6 bases). Germline V lookup: CDR1 SGHDN, CDR2 FVKESK. The CDR3 has 12 residues. Trimming took off 4 bases at V and 6 bases at J, with 10 bases between the two ends. CDR3 coding DNA: TGTGCCAGCAGCCTGGGGGGTCCCGAGCAGTACTTC. It specifies CASSLGGPEQYF.

The chain links TRBV19 to TRBJ2-7, with 10 bases lining up with TRBD1. The CDR3 consists of 16 residues. The ends lost 3 bases at V and 4 bases at J; junction bases unmatched: 9. Germline V CDR1 and CDR2: LNHDA, SQIVND (reference sequence). The CDR3 sequence is CASSIEGRTGGYEQYF. The DNA for the CDR3 is TGTGCCAGTAGTATTGAGGGACGGACAGGGGGATACGAGCAGTACTTC. Full variable domain (rest looked up from reference TRBV19 and TRBJ2-7): DGGITQSPKYLFRKEGQNVTLSCEQNLNHDAMYWYRQDPGQGLRLIYYSQIVNDFQKGDIAEGYSVSREKKESFPLTVTSAQKNPTAFYLCASSIEGRTGGYEQYFGPGTRLTVT.

In its sample, this clone was seen a few times. The genes are TRBV3-1 (or the pseudogene TRBV3-2) and TRBJ1-1; the D is unclear. The CDR3 consists of 13 residues. CDR1 and CDR2 from the germline V gene are LGHDT and YNNKEL (reference sequence). Deletions cut 1 base from V and 11 bases from J, with 14 bases between. CDR3: CASSQGDRTGAFF. The CDR3 DNA reads TGTGCCAGCAGCCAAGGAGACCGAACCGGGGCTTTCTTT.

This clone occurred once. The chain recombines TRBV18 with TRBJ2-6, with 10 bases identical to TRBD2. Trimming at V came to 4 bases and at J to 12 bases, leaving 18 bases not matched to a gene. Germline assignment: CDR1 KGHSH and CDR2 LQKENI. There are 18 residues in the CDR3. The CDR3 loop is CASSRTLSGGQTTTVLTF. As DNA, the CDR3 is TGTGCCAGCTCACGAACCCTTAGCGGGGGGCAAACCACAACCGTCCTGACTTTC.

The rearrangement joins TRBV5-1 to TRBJ2-7; 9 bases match TRBD2. Germline V gives CDR1 SGHRS, CDR2 YFSETQ. The CDR3 is 14 residues long. The ends lost 4 bases at V and 3 bases at J; junction bases unmatched: 5. CDR3: CASSPGLAIYEQYF. CDR3 DNA: TGCGCCAGCAGCCCGGGACTAGCAATCTACGAGCAGTACTTC.

The gene calls are TRBV18 and TRBJ1-2; weak D call: TRBD1 (5 bases). The CDR3 loop spans 15 amino acids. Deletions cut 2 bases from V and 8 bases from J, with 18 bases between. Germline V gives CDR1 KGHSH, CDR2 LQKENI. CDR3 sequence reads: CASSPITGPMEGYTF. DNA of the CDR3: TGTGCCAGCTCACCAATTACAGGCCCTATGGAAGGCTACACCTTC.

The rearrangement links TRBV7-9 to TRBJ1-4; D possibly corresponds to TRBD1 (6 bases). CDR3 length: 14 amino acids. Germline assignment: CDR1 SEHNR and CDR2 FQNEAQ (reference sequence). V was clipped by 5 bases and J by 3 bases, with 10 bases between them. DNA for the CDR3: TGTGCCAGCAGCGAGACAGGACCTAATGAAAAACTGTTTTTT. Its translation: CASSETGPNEKLFF.

This clone occurred a few times. The chain recombines TRBV15 with TRBJ1-5; possible D gene TRBD1, 5 bases. From germline, CDR1 is LNHNV and CDR2 YYDKDF (reference sequence). This CDR3 is 13 amino acids long. With 5 bases removed from V and 3 bases from J, the gap between germline ends came to 8 bases. The CDR3 DNA reads TGTGCCACCAGCGGGGGGGTCAATCAGCCCCAGCATTTT. Translating gives CATSGGVNQPQHF.

CDR3 region: CASGYGQETQYF. CDR3 sequence (DNA): TGTGCCAGCGGTTACGGCCAAGAGACCCAGTACTTC. The V gene is TRBV27, the J gene TRBJ2-5, with D uncertain. CDR1 and CDR2 (germline): MNHEY, SMNVEV (reference sequence). This CDR3 region has 12 residues. Trimming pared 8 bases from V and 1 base from J, leaving 8 bases between.

The chain recombines TRBV5-1 with TRBJ2-5; 9 bases align to TRBD1. J gave up 4 bases and V 4 bases, and 5 bases lay outside the gene matches. Germline loops: CDR1 SGHRS, CDR2 YFSETQ. This CDR3 is built from 14 residues. CDR3 DNA: TGCGCCAGCAGCCCGGGACAGGGTGTAGAGACCCAGTACTTC. The encoded protein is CASSPGQGVETQYF.

This rearrangement joins TRBV19 to TRBJ2-7; D is possibly TRBD1 (6 bases). The germline V and J ends were trimmed by 3 bases and 2 bases, with 11 bases remaining between them. The germline V gene has CDR1 LNHDA and CDR2 SQIVND (reference sequence). This CDR3 has 14 residues. Here the CDR3 reads CASSISTGPYEQYF. Written as DNA, the CDR3 is TGTGCCAGTAGTATCTCCACAGGGCCCTACGAGCAGTACTTC.

This chain connects TRBV13 to TRBJ2-2; possibly TRBD2 for D (5 bases). With 5 bases removed from V and 1 base from J, the gap between germline ends came to 11 bases. Germline V gene data show CDR1 as PRHDT and CDR2 as FYEKMQ (reference sequence). The CDR3 totals 15 residues. The CDR3 region is CASSDGIRNTGELFF. In DNA form, the CDR3 reads TGTGCCAGCAGCGACGGGATTAGGAACACCGGGGAGCTGTTTTTT.

The genes are TRBV3-1 (or the pseudogene TRBV3-2) and TRBJ1-3; tentatively, D is TRBD1 (5 bases). Trimming removed 2 bases from V and 3 bases from J, with 11 bases in between. The CDR3 totals 15 residues. Germline V CDR1 and CDR2: LGHDT, YNNKEL (reference sequence). For the CDR3, the DNA is TGTGCCAGCAGCCAAAGGGGCCTCGGTGGAAACACCATATATTTT. It encodes CASSQRGLGGNTIYF.